What follows is one T cell receptor beta chain and its context. Its target is not known. Only in-frame clones appear in the TCRdb table, and some are missing; sequencing was by immunoSEQ multiplex PCR. There are some 86,000 clones in the sample; 75% to 95% occur only once, and roughly 5.6% lies in the top ten. This specimen belongs to a study of graft-versus-host responses after intestinal transplantation. This CDR3 has 13 residues. Germline CDR1 reads MNHEY; CDR2 reads SVGAGI. The V end was cut by 6 bases, the J end by 5 bases, with 13 bases between. The clonotype was recovered from a human donor who received an intestinal transplant. Sample: unstimulated CD8+ T cells sorted from spleen or lymph node cells, taken before intestinal transplant. The genes are TRBV6-5 and TRBJ2-5, with D perhaps matching TRBD1 (5 bases). The CDR3 here is CASRDNAGETQYF. The CDR3 DNA sequence: TGTGCCAGCAGGGACAACGCAGGGGAGACCCAGTACTTC.